This T cell receptor (beta chain) is drawn from a study of T cells in tuberculosis. Background on the study: The T cells targeted glucose monomycolate, a mycobacterial lipid, via CD1B. General study results and limits: GMM-specific TCRs were nearer to active tuberculosis alpha repertoires, suggesting expansion.

The count of this clone is one. Antigen: not known. Sequencing used immunoSEQ multiplex PCR; TCRdb keeps in-frame clones, though not all of them. The data contain tens of thousands of clones, about 95% of them seen just once; the ten biggest clones take up around 1.4%. Regarding time point: new active TB diagnosis, blood taken before or within 7 days of starting treatment. On average about 100,000 T cells per donor were immunosequenced. The germline V gene encodes CDR1 SGHVS and CDR2 FQNEAQ. The CDR3 loop spans 17 amino acids. J gave up 1 base and V 4 bases, and 6 bases lay outside the gene matches. The rearrangement uses TRBV7-8 and TRBJ1-4; 10 bases match TRBD1. Sequencing used PBMCs, obtained at tuberculosis diagnosis. This clonotype was obtained from an adult with tuberculosis. The CDR3 loop is CASSSRDRGRTNEKLFF. The CDR3 coding sequence is TGTGCCAGCAGCTCCCGGGACAGGGGTCGAACTAATGAAAAACTGTTTTTT.